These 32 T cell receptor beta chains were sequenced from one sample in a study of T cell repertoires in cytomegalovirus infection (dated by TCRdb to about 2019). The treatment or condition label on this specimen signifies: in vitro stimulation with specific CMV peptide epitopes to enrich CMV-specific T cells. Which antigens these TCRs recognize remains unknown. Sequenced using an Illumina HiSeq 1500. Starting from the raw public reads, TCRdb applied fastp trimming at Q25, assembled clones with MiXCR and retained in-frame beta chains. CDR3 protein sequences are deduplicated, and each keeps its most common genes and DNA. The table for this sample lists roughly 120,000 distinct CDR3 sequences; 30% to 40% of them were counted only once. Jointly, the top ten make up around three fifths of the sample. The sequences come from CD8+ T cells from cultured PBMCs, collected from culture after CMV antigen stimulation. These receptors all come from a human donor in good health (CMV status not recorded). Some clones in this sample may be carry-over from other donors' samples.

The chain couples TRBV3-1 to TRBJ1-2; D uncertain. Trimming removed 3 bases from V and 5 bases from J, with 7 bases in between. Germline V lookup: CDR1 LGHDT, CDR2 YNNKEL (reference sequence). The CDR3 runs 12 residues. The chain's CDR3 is CASSHASYGYTF. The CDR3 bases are TGTGCCAGCAGCCACGCCTCGTATGGCTACACCTTC. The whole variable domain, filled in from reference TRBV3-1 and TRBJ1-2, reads DTAVSQTPKYLVTQMGNDKSIKCEQNLGHDTMYWYKQDSKKFLKIMFSYNNKELIINETVPNRFSPKSPDKAHLNLHINSLELGDSAVYFCASSHASYGYTFGSGTRLTVV.

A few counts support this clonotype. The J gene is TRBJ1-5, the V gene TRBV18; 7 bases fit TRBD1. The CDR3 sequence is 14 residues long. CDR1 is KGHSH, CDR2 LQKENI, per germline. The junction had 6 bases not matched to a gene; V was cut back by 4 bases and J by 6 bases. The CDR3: CASSLAQGGQPQHF. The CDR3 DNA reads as TGTGCCAGCTCACTGGCCCAGGGGGGTCAGCCCCAGCATTTT.

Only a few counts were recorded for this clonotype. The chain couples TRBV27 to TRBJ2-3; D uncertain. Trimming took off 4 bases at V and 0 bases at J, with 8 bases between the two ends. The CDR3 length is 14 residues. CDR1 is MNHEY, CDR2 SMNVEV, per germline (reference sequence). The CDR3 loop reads CASSSLYSTDTQYF. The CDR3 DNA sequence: TGTGCCAGCAGTTCCCTATATAGCACAGATACGCAGTATTTT.

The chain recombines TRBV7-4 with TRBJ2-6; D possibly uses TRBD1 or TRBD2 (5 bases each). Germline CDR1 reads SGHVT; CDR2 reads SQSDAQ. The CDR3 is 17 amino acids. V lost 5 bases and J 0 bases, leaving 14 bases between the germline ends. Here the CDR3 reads CASSRRDLYSGANVLTF. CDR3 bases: TGTGCCAGCAGCCGACGGGACCTATACTCTGGGGCCAACGTCCTGACTTTC.

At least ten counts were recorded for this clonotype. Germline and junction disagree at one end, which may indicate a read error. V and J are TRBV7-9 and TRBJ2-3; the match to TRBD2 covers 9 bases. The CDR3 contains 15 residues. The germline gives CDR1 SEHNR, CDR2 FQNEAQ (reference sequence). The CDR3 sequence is CASSLAGSTTDTQYF. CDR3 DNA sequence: TGTGCCAGCAGCCTAGCGGGGAGCACTACAGATACGCAGTATTTT. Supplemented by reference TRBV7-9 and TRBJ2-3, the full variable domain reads DTGVSQNPRHKITKRGQNVTFRCDPISEHNRLYWYRQTLGQGPEFLTYFQNEAQLEKSRLLSDRFSAERPKGSFSTLEIQRTEQGDSAMYLCASSLAGSTTDTQYFGPGTRLTVL.

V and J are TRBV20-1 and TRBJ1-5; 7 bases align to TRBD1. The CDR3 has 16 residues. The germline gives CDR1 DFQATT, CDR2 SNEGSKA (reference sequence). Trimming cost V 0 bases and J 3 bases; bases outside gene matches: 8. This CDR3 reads CSARDFRDSFNQPQHF. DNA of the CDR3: TGCAGTGCTAGAGATTTCCGGGACAGCTTCAATCAGCCCCAGCATTTT.

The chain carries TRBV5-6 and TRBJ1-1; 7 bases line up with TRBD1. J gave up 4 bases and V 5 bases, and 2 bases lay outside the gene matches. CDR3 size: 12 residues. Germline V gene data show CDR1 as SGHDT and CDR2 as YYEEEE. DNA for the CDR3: TGTGCCAGCAGTGCAGGGGGCACTGAAGCTTTCTTT. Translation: CASSAGGTEAFF.

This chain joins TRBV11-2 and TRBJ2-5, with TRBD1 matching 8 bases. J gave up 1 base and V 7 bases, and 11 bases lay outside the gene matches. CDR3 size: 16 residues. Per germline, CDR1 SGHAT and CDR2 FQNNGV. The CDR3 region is CASIRSQGAFQETQYF. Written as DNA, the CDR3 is TGTGCCAGCATCAGATCTCAGGGGGCTTTCCAAGAGACCCAGTACTTC. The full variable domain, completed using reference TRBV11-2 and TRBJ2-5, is EAGVAQSPRYKIIEKRQSVAFWCNPISGHATLYWYQQILGQGPKLLIQFQNNGVVDDSQLPKDRFSAERLKGVDSTLKIQPAKLEDSAVYLCASIRSQGAFQETQYFGPGTRLLVL.

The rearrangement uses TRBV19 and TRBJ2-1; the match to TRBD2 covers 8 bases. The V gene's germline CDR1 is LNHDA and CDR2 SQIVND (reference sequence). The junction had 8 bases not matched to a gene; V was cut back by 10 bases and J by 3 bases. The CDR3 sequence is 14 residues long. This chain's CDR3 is CATSGGGDYNEQFF. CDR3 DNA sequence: TGTGCCACCTCCGGGGGGGGTGACTACAATGAGCAGTTCTTC. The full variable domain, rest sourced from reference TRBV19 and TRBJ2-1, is DGGITQSPKYLFRKEGQNVTLSCEQNLNHDAMYWYRQDPGQGLRLIYYSQIVNDFQKGDIAEGYSVSREKKESFPLTVTSAQKNPTAFYLCATSGGGDYNEQFFGPGTRLTVL.

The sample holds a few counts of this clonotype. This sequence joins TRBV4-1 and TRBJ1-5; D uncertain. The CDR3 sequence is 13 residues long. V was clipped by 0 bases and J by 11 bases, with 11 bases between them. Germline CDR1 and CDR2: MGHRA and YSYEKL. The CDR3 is CASSQDEDRAQHF. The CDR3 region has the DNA TGCGCCAGCAGCCAAGATGAGGATCGGGCCCAGCATTTT.

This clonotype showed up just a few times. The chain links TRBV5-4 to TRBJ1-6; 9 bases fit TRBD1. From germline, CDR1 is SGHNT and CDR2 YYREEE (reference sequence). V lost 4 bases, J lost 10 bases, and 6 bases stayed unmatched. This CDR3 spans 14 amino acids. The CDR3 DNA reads TGTGCCAGCAGCGGGGGACAGGGTAACTCACCCCTCCACTTT. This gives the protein CASSGGQGNSPLHF. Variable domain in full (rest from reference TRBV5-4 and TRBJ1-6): ETGVTQSPTHLIKTRGQQVTLRCSSQSGHNTVSWYQQALGQGPQFIFQYYREEENGRGNFPPRFSGLQFPNYSSELNVNALELDDSALYLCASSGGQGNSPLHFGNGTRLTVT.

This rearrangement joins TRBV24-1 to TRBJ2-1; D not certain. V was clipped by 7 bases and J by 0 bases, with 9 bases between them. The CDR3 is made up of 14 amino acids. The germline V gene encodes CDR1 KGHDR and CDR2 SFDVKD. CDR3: CATSTGSSYNEQFF. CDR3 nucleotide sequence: TGTGCCACCAGCACGGGTAGCTCCTACAATGAGCAGTTCTTC.

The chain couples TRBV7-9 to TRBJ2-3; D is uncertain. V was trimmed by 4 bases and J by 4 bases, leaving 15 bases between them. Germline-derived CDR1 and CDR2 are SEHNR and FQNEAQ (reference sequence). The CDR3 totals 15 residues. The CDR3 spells CASSWPQNLPDTQYF. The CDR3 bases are TGTGCCAGCAGCTGGCCCCAGAACCTCCCAGATACGCAGTATTTT.

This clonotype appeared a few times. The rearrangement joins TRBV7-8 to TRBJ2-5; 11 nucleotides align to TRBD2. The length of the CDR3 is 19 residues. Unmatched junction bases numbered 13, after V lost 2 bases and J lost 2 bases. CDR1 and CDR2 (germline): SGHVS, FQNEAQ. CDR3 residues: CASSLRGPSGGTLQETQYF. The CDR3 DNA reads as TGTGCCAGCAGCTTAAGAGGGCCTAGCGGGGGGACCCTTCAAGAGACCCAGTACTTC. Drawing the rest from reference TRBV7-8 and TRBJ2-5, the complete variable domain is GAGVSQSPRYKVAKRGQDVALRCDPISGHVSLFWYQQALGQGPEFLTYFQNEAQLDKSGLPSDRFFAERPEGSVSTLKIQRTQQEDSAVYLCASSLRGPSGGTLQETQYFGPGTRLLVL.

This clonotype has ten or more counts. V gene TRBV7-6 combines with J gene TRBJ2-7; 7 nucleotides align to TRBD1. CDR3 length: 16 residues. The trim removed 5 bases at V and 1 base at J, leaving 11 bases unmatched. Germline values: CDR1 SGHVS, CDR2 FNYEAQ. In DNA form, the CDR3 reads TGTGCCAGCAGCCCACCCGGGACAGATGCATCCTACGAGCAGTACTTC. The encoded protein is CASSPPGTDASYEQYF.

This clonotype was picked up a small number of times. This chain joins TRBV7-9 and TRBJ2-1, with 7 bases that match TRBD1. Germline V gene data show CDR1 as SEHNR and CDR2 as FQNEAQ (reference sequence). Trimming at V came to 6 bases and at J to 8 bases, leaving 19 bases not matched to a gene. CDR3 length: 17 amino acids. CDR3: CASSLSFLRTGEHEQFF. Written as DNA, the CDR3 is TGTGCCAGCAGTCTCAGCTTTCTCCGCACAGGGGAGCATGAGCAGTTCTTC.

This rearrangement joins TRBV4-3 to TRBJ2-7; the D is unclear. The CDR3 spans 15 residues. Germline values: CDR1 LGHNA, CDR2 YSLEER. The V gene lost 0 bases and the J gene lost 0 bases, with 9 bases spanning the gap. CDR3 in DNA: TGCGCCAGCAGCCAAGATCGCGAAGTCTCCTACGAGCAGTACTTC. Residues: CASSQDREVSYEQYF.

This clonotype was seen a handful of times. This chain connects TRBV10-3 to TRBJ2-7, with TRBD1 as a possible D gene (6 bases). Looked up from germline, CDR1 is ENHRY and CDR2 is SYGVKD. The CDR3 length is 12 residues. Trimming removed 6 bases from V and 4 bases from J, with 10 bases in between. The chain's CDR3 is CAIRKGDYEQYF. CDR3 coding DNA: TGTGCCATCAGGAAGGGGGATTACGAGCAGTACTTC.

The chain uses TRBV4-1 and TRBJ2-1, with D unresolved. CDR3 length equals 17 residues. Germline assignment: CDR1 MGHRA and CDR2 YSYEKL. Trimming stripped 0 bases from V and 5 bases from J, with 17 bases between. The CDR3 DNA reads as TGCGCCAGCAGCCAAGACGACATGGTGGGGTCAAACAATGAGCAGTTCTTC. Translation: CASSQDDMVGSNNEQFF.

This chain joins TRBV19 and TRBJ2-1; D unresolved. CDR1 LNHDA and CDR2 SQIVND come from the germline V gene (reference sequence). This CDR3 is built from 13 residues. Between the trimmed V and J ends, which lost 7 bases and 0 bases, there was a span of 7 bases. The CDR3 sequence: CASNSLSYNEQFF. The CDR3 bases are TGTGCCAGTAACAGCCTCTCCTACAATGAGCAGTTCTTC. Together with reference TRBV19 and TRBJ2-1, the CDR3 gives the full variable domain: DGGITQSPKYLFRKEGQNVTLSCEQNLNHDAMYWYRQDPGQGLRLIYYSQIVNDFQKGDIAEGYSVSREKKESFPLTVTSAQKNPTAFYLCASNSLSYNEQFFGPGTRLTVL.

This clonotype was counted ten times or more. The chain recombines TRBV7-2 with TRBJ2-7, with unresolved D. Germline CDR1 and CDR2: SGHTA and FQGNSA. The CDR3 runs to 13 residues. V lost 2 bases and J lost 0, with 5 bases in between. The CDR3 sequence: CASSLRASYEQYF. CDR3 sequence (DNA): TGTGCCAGCAGCTTAAGGGCCTCCTACGAGCAGTACTTC.

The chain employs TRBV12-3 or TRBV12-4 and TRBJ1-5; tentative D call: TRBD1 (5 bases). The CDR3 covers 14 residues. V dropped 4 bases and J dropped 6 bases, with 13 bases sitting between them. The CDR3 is CASSWGPRFQPQHF. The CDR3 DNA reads TGTGCCAGCAGTTGGGGACCGCGTTTTCAGCCCCAGCATTTT.

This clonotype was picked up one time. In nucleotides, the CDR3 is TGTGCCAGCAGTGACGGTGAGGAGACGGCGGGCTCGGGGCCCCAGCATTTT. Its protein is CASSDGEETAGSGPQHF. The V and J genes are TRBV2 and TRBJ1-5; D is unclear. This CDR3 spans 17 amino acids. Trimming removed 3 bases from V and 9 bases from J, with 24 bases in between. Germline values: CDR1 SNHLY, CDR2 FYNNEI.

The CDR3 protein is CASSSTSNDRRNFYEQYF. The CDR3 DNA is TGTGCCAGCAGCTCAACATCCAATGACAGGCGTAACTTCTACGAGCAGTACTTC. The chain employs TRBV7-3 and TRBJ2-7; TRBD1 is a possible D gene (6 bases). The CDR3 spans 18 residues. V shed 4 bases and J shed 3 bases, with 25 bases lying between them. Germline-derived CDR1 and CDR2 are SGHTA and FQGTGA.

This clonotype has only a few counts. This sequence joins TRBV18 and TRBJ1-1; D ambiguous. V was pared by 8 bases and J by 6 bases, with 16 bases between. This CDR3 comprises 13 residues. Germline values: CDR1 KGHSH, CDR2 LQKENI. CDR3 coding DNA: TGTGCCAGCACGCAACCCGGATTTCCTGAAGCTTTCTTT. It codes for CASTQPGFPEAFF.

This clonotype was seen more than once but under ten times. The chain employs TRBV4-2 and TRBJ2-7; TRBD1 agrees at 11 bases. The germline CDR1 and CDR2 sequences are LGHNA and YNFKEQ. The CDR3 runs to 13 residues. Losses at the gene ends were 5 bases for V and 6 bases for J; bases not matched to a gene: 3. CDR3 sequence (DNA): TGTGCCAGCAGCGGAGGGACAGGGGGCGAGCAGTACTTC. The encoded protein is CASSGGTGGEQYF.

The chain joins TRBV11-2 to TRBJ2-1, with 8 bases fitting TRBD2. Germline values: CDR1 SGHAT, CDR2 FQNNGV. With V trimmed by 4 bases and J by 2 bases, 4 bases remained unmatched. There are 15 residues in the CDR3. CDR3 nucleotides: TGTGCCAGCAGCTCCACGGGGGGGGCCTACAATGAGCAGTTCTTC. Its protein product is CASSSTGGAYNEQFF.

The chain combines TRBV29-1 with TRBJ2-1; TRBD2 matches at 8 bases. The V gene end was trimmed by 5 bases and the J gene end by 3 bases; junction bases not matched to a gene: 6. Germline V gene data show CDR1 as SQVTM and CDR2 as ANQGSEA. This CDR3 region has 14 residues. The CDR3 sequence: CSVRSGAIYNEQFF. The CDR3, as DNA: TGCAGCGTTCGTAGCGGGGCAATCTACAATGAGCAGTTCTTC.

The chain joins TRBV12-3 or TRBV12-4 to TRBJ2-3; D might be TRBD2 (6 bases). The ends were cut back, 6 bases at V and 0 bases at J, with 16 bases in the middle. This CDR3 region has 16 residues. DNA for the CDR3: TGTGCCAGCAGGCCCGGGACTTCGACTAGCACAGATACGCAGTATTTT. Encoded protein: CASRPGTSTSTDTQYF.

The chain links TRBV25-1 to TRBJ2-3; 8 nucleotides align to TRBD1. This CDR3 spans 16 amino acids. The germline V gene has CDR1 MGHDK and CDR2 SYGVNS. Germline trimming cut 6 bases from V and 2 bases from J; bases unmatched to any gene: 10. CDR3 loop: CASRGLGQEYTDTQYF. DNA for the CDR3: TGTGCCAGCAGGGGATTGGGACAGGAGTACACAGATACGCAGTATTTT. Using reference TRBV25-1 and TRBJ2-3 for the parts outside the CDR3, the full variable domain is EADIYQTPRYLVIGTGKKITLECSQTMGHDKMYWYQQDPGMELHLIHYSYGVNSTEKGDLSSESTVSRIRTEHFPLTLESARPSHTSQYLCASRGLGQEYTDTQYFGPGTRLTVL.

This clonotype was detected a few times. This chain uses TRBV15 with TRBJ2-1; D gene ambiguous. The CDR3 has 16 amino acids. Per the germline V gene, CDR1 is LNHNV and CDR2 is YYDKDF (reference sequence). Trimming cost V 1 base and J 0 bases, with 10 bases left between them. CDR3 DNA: TGTGCCACCAGCAGAGCCCCTGAGCTCTCCTACAATGAGCAGTTCTTC. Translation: CATSRAPELSYNEQFF.

The chain's CDR3 is CASSQTANNQPQHF. The CDR3 nucleotides are TGTGCCAGCAGCCAGACCGCCAACAATCAGCCCCAGCATTTT. The rearrangement joins TRBV3-1 to TRBJ1-5; D call uncertain. This CDR3 contains 14 residues. The V end was cut by 3 bases, the J end by 3 bases, with 9 bases between. Looked up from germline, CDR1 is LGHDT and CDR2 is YNNKEL (reference sequence).